The clone carrying this T cell receptor beta chain has just a few counts. The antigen is undetermined. All patients were mismatch repair deficient, assessed by either PCR or immunohistochemistry. These data come from a study of PD-1 blockade in mismatch repair-deficient tumors. General observations from the study: Rapid post-treatment expansion, then contraction, generally preceding radiologic response, marked tumor-resident clones.

The assay was immunoSEQ multiplex PCR, and TCRdb's table has in-frame clones only and misses some. Of more than 85,000 clones in the sample, 82% were seen once. The receptor was derived from an adult with mismatch repair-deficient cancer. The starting material was peripheral blood, obtained roughly 35 weeks after starting pembrolizumab.

In DNA form, the CDR3 reads TGTGCCAGCAGTGAACCAGGGAAGGGCTACACCTTC. Translated, it gives CASSEPGKGYTF. The V gene is TRBV25-1, the J gene TRBJ1-2; tentatively, D is TRBD1 (5 bases). Trimming removed 2 bases from V and 8 bases from J, with 9 bases in between. Germline-derived CDR1 and CDR2 are MGHDK and SYGVNS. The CDR3 has 12 amino acids.